The 23 T cell receptor beta chains below come from one sample, sequenced in a study of cytomegalovirus exposure and HLA in healthy donors. It was with 60 Vbeta and 13 Jbeta primers that the PCR ran. Measured with immunoSEQ multiplex PCR; TCRdb has only the in-frame clones, and not every one. The sample lists about 110,000 clones, 65% to 80% occurring once. The sequencing sample was made of PBMCs. The origin of the receptors is a man in his sixties in good health and CMV-seronegative.

The chain couples TRBV6-5 to TRBJ2-3; 8 nucleotides align to TRBD1. The V segment lost 5 bases and the J segment 2 bases; nucleotides outside the gene matches: 6. This CDR3 is 15 amino acids long. CDR1 is MNHEY and CDR2 is SVGAGI in the germline V gene. The CDR3 nucleotides read TGTGCCAGCAGTCGGGACAGGACCTTCACAGATACGCAGTATTTT. This gives the protein CASSRDRTFTDTQYF.

The chain is built from TRBV7-3 and TRBJ2-2; D may be TRBD1 (6 bases). The CDR3 totals 17 residues. Germline lookup yields CDR1 SGHTA and CDR2 FQGTGA. Trimming took off 1 base at V and 1 base at J, with 13 bases between the two ends. The CDR3 region is CASSLMGTSGNTGELFF. The CDR3 coding sequence is TGTGCCAGCAGCTTAATGGGGACATCCGGGAACACCGGGGAGCTGTTTTTT.

The chain recombines TRBV28 with TRBJ2-3, with D possibly TRBD2 on 7 matching bases. With 6 bases removed from V and 6 bases from J, the gap between germline ends came to 16 bases. The CDR3 has 14 residues. CDR1 is MDHEN, CDR2 SYDVKM, per germline. CDR3 in DNA: TGTGCCAGCAGGATGGGAGGGGGGCCTGATACGCAGTATTTT. Amino acids: CASRMGGGPDTQYF.

The chain has TRBV5-1 and TRBJ2-2; tentative D call: TRBD1 (5 bases). V was cut by 6 bases and J by 1 base, with 10 bases left in between. The CDR3 covers 14 residues. From germline, CDR1 is SGHRS and CDR2 YFSETQ. In DNA, the CDR3 is TGCGCCAGCACCCTCAGGGAGAACACCGGGGAGCTGTTTTTT. It is translated as CASTLRENTGELFF.

This clone has just a few counts. This chain uses TRBV5-1 with TRBJ2-7; a weak D match, TRBD1 (6 bases). CDR3 size: 14 residues. Trimming took 3 bases from V and 0 from J, leaving 10 bases between them. Germline CDR1 SGHRS, CDR2 YFSETQ. CDR3 DNA: TGCGCCAGCAGCTCTACAGGGTACTCCTACGAGCAGTACTTC. Its translation is CASSSTGYSYEQYF.

This clone was detected a few times. Here the CDR3 reads CASSDRYSNQPQHF. DNA of the CDR3: TGTGCCAGCAGCGACAGGTATAGCAATCAGCCCCAGCATTTT. J is TRBJ1-5 and V is TRBV5-8; perhaps TRBD1 as D (6 bases). Per the germline V gene, CDR1 is SGHTS and CDR2 is YDEGEE. The CDR3 runs to 14 residues. V was trimmed by 4 bases and J by 0 bases, leaving 8 bases between them.

In nucleotides, the CDR3 is TGTGCCTGCCGCGGGACCCTAAACACTGAAGCTTTCTTT. Encoded protein: CACRGTLNTEAFF. This chain joins TRBV25-1 and TRBJ1-1, with D possibly matching TRBD1 (5 bases). The CDR3 runs to 13 residues. Germline lookup yields CDR1 MGHDK and CDR2 SYGVNS. Trimming pared 11 bases from V and 2 bases from J, leaving 15 bases between.

The V and J genes are TRBV30 and TRBJ1-2; 8 bases line up with TRBD1. V shed 3 bases and J 3 bases; nucleotides not matched to a gene: 9. This CDR3 spans 15 amino acids. Germline V gene sequence: CDR1 GTSNPN, CDR2 SVGIG (reference sequence). CDR3 DNA: TGTGCCTGGAGGACAATCAGGGGGCGAGACTATGGCTACACCTTC. Its translation: CAWRTIRGRDYGYTF.

The rearrangement joins TRBV18 to TRBJ2-5; D unclear. This CDR3 is 13 amino acids long. Looked up from germline, CDR1 is KGHSH and CDR2 is LQKENI. V was trimmed by 0 bases and J by 5 bases, leaving 7 bases between them. CDR3 nucleotides: TGTGCCAGCTCACCACCGAGTGATGAGACCCAGTACTTC. This gives the protein CASSPPSDETQYF.

This clone was observed a handful of times. The chain recombines TRBV5-1 with TRBJ1-4; 9 nucleotides agree with TRBD1. The CDR3 sequence is 14 residues long. CDR1 and CDR2 from the germline V gene are SGHRS and YFSETQ. The trim removed 4 bases at V and 6 bases at J, leaving 4 bases unmatched. CDR3: CASSGTGLDEKLFF. Here the CDR3 DNA reads TGCGCCAGCAGCGGGACAGGGTTGGATGAAAAACTGTTTTTT.

The chain combines TRBV7-2 with TRBJ1-5, with D maybe TRBD1 (6 bases). V lost 5 bases and J lost 6, with 23 bases in between. This CDR3 has 17 amino acids. CDR1 and CDR2 from the germline V gene are SGHTA and FQGNSA. CDR3 in amino acids: CASSPQGGGAWGQPQHF. DNA for the CDR3: TGTGCCAGCAGCCCACAGGGAGGGGGGGCGTGGGGTCAGCCCCAGCATTTT.

This chain uses TRBV6-1 with TRBJ1-4, with 9 bases matching TRBD1. Germline V gene data show CDR1 as MNHNS and CDR2 as SASEGT. The CDR3 is 14 residues long. The trim removed 7 bases at V and 8 bases at J, leaving 8 bases unmatched. In DNA, the CDR3 is TGTGCCAGCACCAAAAACAGGGGGCGGGAAAAACTGTTTTTT. Amino acids: CASTKNRGREKLFF.

V and J are TRBV6-5 and TRBJ2-1; D uncertain. The germline V gene encodes CDR1 MNHEY and CDR2 SVGAGI. CDR3 length equals 15 residues. The V end lost 5 bases, the J end lost 4 bases, and 15 bases lay between the germline ends. The CDR3 spells CASSLSGENYNEQFF. CDR3 coding DNA: TGTGCCAGCAGTCTATCGGGTGAGAATTACAATGAGCAGTTCTTC.

This sequence joins TRBV5-1 and TRBJ2-7; TRBD2 is a possible D gene (5 bases). Trimming stripped 1 base from V and 3 bases from J, with 11 bases between. The CDR3 is made up of 14 amino acids. CDR1 SGHRS and CDR2 YFSETQ come from the germline V gene. The CDR3 region is CASSLMGAGYEQYV. The CDR3 DNA reads TGCGCCAGCAGCTTGATGGGAGCCGGCTACGAGCAGTACGTC.

The chain is built from TRBV2 and TRBJ1-2; 7 nucleotides agree with TRBD1. This CDR3 is built from 14 residues. Germline-derived CDR1 and CDR2 are SNHLY and FYNNEI. After removal of 2 bases from V and 5 bases from J, the junction contained 5 bases not matched to a gene. In DNA, the CDR3 is TGTGCCAGCAGTGAACCGACAGGGTGGTATGGCTACACCTTC. Translated: CASSEPTGWYGYTF. The whole variable domain, remainder taken from reference TRBV2 and TRBJ1-2, is EPEVTQTPSHQVTQMGQEVILRCVPISNHLYFYWYRQILGQKVEFLVSFYNNEISEKSEIFDDQFSVERPDGSNFTLKIRSTKLEDSAMYFCASSEPTGWYGYTFGSGTRLTVV.

About this clone: Additional DNA sequences in this sample encode the identical CDR3. The gene calls are TRBV7-9 and TRBJ1-1; D perhaps matches TRBD1 (6 bases). In germline, CDR1 is SEHNR, CDR2 FQNEAQ (reference sequence). V dropped 4 bases and J dropped 2 bases, with 14 bases sitting between them. The CDR3 has 15 amino acids. This CDR3 is CASSSGGRGNTEAFF. CDR3 sequence (DNA): TGTGCCAGCAGCTCTGGGGGCAGAGGAAACACTGAAGCTTTCTTT.

This clone was seen more than once but under ten times. The gene calls are TRBV7-9 and TRBJ1-1; 12 bases match TRBD1. The ends lost 5 bases at V and 5 bases at J; junction bases unmatched: 6. CDR3 length: 15 amino acids. Germline CDR1 SEHNR, CDR2 FQNEAQ (reference sequence). In DNA form, the CDR3 reads TGTGCCAGCAGCGGGACAGGGGGCAAGGGGACTGAAGCTTTCTTT. Encoded protein: CASSGTGGKGTEAFF.

J is TRBJ1-2 and V is TRBV6-6, with D possibly matching TRBD1 (5 bases). Germline CDR1 reads MNHNY; CDR2 reads SVGAGI (reference sequence). The CDR3 runs to 16 residues. Trimming stripped 6 bases from V and 2 bases from J, with 19 bases between. The CDR3 region has the DNA TGTGCCAGCAGAACTAACGCGGGGGGATCAAACTATGGCTACACCTTC. It codes for CASRTNAGGSNYGYTF.

The chain uses TRBV7-9 and TRBJ1-5; possible D gene TRBD1, 5 bases. V lost 11 bases to trimming and J lost 4 bases, with 9 bases between them. The germline gives CDR1 SEHNR, CDR2 FQNEAQ (reference sequence). The CDR3 covers 11 residues. The CDR3 spells CALGGNQPQHF. CDR3 DNA sequence: TGTGCCCTCGGGGGAAATCAGCCCCAGCATTTT.

This chain connects TRBV10-3 to TRBJ1-5, with 7 nucleotides matching TRBD1. Germline assignment: CDR1 ENHRY and CDR2 SYGVKD. This CDR3 is built from 14 residues. V shed 0 bases and J 7 bases; nucleotides not matched to a gene: 3. The CDR3 here is CAISESGGGQPQHF. CDR3 bases: TGTGCCATCAGTGAGTCAGGGGGCGGACAGCCCCAGCATTTT.

This rearrangement joins TRBV6-5 to TRBJ1-3; a weak D match, TRBD1 (6 bases). Germline-derived CDR1 and CDR2 are MNHEY and SVGAGI. V was pared by 0 bases and J by 4 bases, with 10 bases between. The CDR3 contains 15 residues. CDR3 residues: CASSYSRQVGNTIYF. The CDR3 coding sequence is TGTGCCAGCAGTTACTCTCGACAGGTGGGAAACACCATATATTTT.

The rearrangement uses TRBV21-1 and TRBJ2-7; the listed D gene, TRBD2, was not tested against the DNA. TRBV21-1 counts as a pseudogene. This CDR3 has 14 residues. The CDR3 nucleotides are TGTGCCAGCAGCAAGGAAGGGACTGGTCACGAGCAGTACTTC. This sequence encodes CASSKEGTGHEQYF.

The chain carries TRBV13 and TRBJ1-2; D is ambiguous. Germline V gene sequence: CDR1 PRHDT, CDR2 FYEKMQ (reference sequence). The CDR3 length is 15 residues. V shed 4 bases and J shed 3 bases, with 15 bases lying between them. The CDR3 region has the DNA TGTGCCAGCAGCTCGCAGAGTACAGCCCACTATGGCTACACCTTC. This translates into CASSSQSTAHYGYTF.